Presented here are 5 T cell receptor beta chains from one specimen sequenced in a study of OX40 agonist ivuxolimab in advanced cancers. Generated by immunoSEQ multiplex PCR, the TCRdb table keeps only in-frame clones and is missing some. The sample contains about 46,000 clones, about 87% of which appear only once. The input for sequencing was CD4+ or CD8+ T cells sorted from blood, taken in a trial of the OX40 agonist ivuxolimab. The receptors stem from an adult with an advanced solid tumor such as melanoma, head and neck, liver or kidney cancer.

This CDR3 reads CASREDRGTSRYGYTF. The CDR3 region has the DNA TGTGCCAGCAGGGAGGACAGGGGAACATCTCGCTATGGCTACACCTTC. The J gene is TRBJ1-2, the V gene TRBV25-1; 9 positions agree with TRBD1. Germline CDR1 reads MGHDK; CDR2 reads SYGVNS. J lost 4 bases, V lost 6 bases, and 12 bases had no gene match. CDR3 size: 16 residues.

The gene calls are TRBV7-9 and TRBJ2-3; D is possibly TRBD2 (5 bases). V was trimmed by 7 bases and J by 6 bases, leaving 11 bases between them. The germline V gene encodes CDR1 SEHNR and CDR2 FQNEAQ (reference sequence). This CDR3 contains 12 residues. The CDR3 reads CASTPGGDTQYF. The CDR3 DNA is TGTGCCAGCACCCCTGGCGGGGATACGCAGTATTTT.

The chain carries TRBV4-2 and TRBJ1-2, with 8 bases matching TRBD1. The CDR3 contains 14 residues. Germline V CDR1 and CDR2: LGHNA, YNFKEQ. V gave up 5 bases and J gave up 5 bases; unmatched junction bases: 7. Here the CDR3 reads CASSKGGQGYGYTF. The CDR3 DNA sequence: TGTGCCAGCAGCAAAGGCGGACAGGGTTATGGCTACACCTTC.

This chain joins TRBV7-2 and TRBJ1-6; D is ambiguous. There are 14 residues in the CDR3. The V end lost 1 base, the J end lost 4 bases, and 5 bases lay between the germline ends. CDR1 is SGHTA, CDR2 FQGNSA, per germline. This CDR3 is CASSLDTYNSPLHF. The CDR3 region has the DNA TGTGCCAGCAGCTTAGATACATATAATTCACCCCTCCACTTT.

This clone was counted between two and nine times. The V call is TRBV27, the J call TRBJ2-3; tentative D call: TRBD2 (5 bases). The V gene's germline CDR1 is MNHEY and CDR2 SMNVEV (reference sequence). This CDR3 region has 16 residues. V lost 2 bases to trimming and J lost 4 bases, with 16 bases between them. CDR3 in amino acids: CASSLTSSSRSDTQYF. As DNA, the CDR3 is TGTGCCAGCAGTTTAACTTCGTCTAGCCGTTCAGATACGCAGTATTTT.